The clone carrying this T cell receptor (beta chain) was detected ten times or more. Its antigen is unknown. V lost 5 bases and J lost 0, with 11 bases in between. This CDR3 is 15 amino acids long. Per the germline V gene, CDR1 is MNHEY and CDR2 is SMNVEV (reference sequence). The data were taken from a study of Graves' ophthalmopathy and Graves' hyperthyroidism. General observations from the study: Ophthalmopathy progression prediction by the model yielded a sensitivity of approximately 68% and a specificity of roughly 74%.

Calling hyperthyroidism stable required that no ophthalmopathy show up within 18 months of follow-up. Out of 9 to 10 ml of fresh peripheral blood, PBMCs were obtained. Researchers took RNA transcripts and amplified TCR beta CDR3 regions from them. HTBI primers were used in a first-round RT-PCR, which preceded a second-round multiplex PCR. One entry per CDR3 protein results from TCRdb running MiXCR on the multiplex PCR reads. The sample shows under 800,000 distinct CDR3 sequences, roughly 20% of them seen only once. This clonotype was obtained from a woman younger than 30 with stable Graves' hyperthyroidism. Some clones in this sample may be carry-over from other donors' samples. The rearrangement joins TRBV27 to TRBJ1-5, with a possible D match to TRBD1 (6 bases). Source material: peripheral blood. The CDR3 DNA reads as TGTGCCAGCAGTGCGACAGGAAATAGCAATCAGCCCCAGCATTTT. Translated: CASSATGNSNQPQHF.